These T cell receptor beta chains were read from a single sample in a study of T cells after yellow fever vaccination. A single record per CDR3 protein comes from TCRdb applying MiXCR to the 5' RACE reads. The table includes hundreds of thousands of distinct CDR3 sequences, 20% to 25% detected once. The starting material was PBMCs, obtained around 3 weeks after the first yellow fever vaccination. The receptors shown here come from a young man who received the YFV17D yellow fever vaccine. Both conserved end residues are part of each CDR3. D genes are given only for firm matches. Some rows have no size entry. The others give once, few or many, or a class for an expanded clone.

TRBD2	TRBV18	few	TRBJ2-3	CASSPVGLVTDTQYF	TGTGCCAGCTCACCGGTTGGACTAGTCACAGATACGCAGTATTTT
TRBD1	TRBV6-1	few	TRBJ2-1	CASRTQGRTYNEQFF	TGTGCCAGCAGAACACAGGGGCGGACCTACAATGAGCAGTTCTTC
-	TRBV20-1	once	TRBJ2-1	CSAFLGNEQFF	TGCAGTGCGTTCTTAGGCAATGAGCAGTTCTTC
-	TRBV9	few	TRBJ2-3	CASSADPTDTQYF	TGTGCCAGCAGCGCGGACCCGACAGACACGCAGTATTTT
-	TRBV5-6	-	TRBJ1-5	CASSSQGAGNQPQHF	TGTGCCAGCAGCTCTCAAGGGGCGGGGAATCAGCCCCAGCATTTT
-	TRBV20-1	-	TRBJ1-1	CSAWGLRENTEAFF	TGCAGTGCCTGGGGACTCAGAGAGAACACTGAAGCTTTCTTT
-	TRBV7-3	many	TRBJ2-5	CASSSQGQETQYF	TGCGCCAGCAGCTCCCAGGGGCAAGAGACCCAGTACTTC
TRBD1	TRBV3-1	-	TRBJ2-5	CASSPYPTGGDETQYF	TGTGCCAGCAGCCCCTATCCTACAGGGGGCGATGAGACCCAGTACTTC
TRBD1	TRBV2	few	TRBJ2-5	CASSRGQGGVETQYF	TGTGCCAGCAGTCGGGGACAGGGAGGAGTAGAGACCCAGTACTTC
-	TRBV11-2	-	TRBJ1-2	CASSRDHMQGYTF	TGTGCCAGCAGCCGGGACCACATGCAGGGCTACACCTTC
TRBD1	TRBV5-1	few	TRBJ1-6	CASSYRDRGYNSPLHF	TGCGCCAGCAGCTACCGGGACAGGGGCTATAATTCACCCCTCCACTTT
TRBD2	TRBV29-1	once	TRBJ2-1	CSGIRLAGGDEQFF	TGCAGTGGGATTCGACTAGCGGGGGGCGATGAGCAGTTCTTC
-	TRBV18	few	TRBJ2-1	CASSPGTSHNEQFF	TGTGCCAGCTCACCCGGAACTTCACACAATGAGCAGTTCTTC
-	TRBV6-2/TRBV6-3	-	TRBJ1-3	CASSYRGFGNTIYF	TGTGCCAGCAGTTATAGGGGTTTTGGAAACACCATATATTTT
TRBD1	TRBV3-1	few	TRBJ1-4	CASSQEIGTGSEKLFF	TGTGCCAGCAGCCAAGAGATCGGGACAGGGAGCGAAAAACTGTTTTTT
TRBD1	TRBV29-1	few	TRBJ2-5	CSAKTRTGGRKTQYF	TGCAGCGCTAAGACTAGGACAGGGGGCAGAAAGACCCAGTACTTC
TRBD2	TRBV20-1	-	TRBJ2-5	CSANSPASGTETQYF	TGCAGTGCCAACTCACCGGCTAGCGGTACGGAGACCCAGTACTTC
-	TRBV19	-	TRBJ2-2	CASSITRGHTGELFF	TGTGCCAGTAGTATAACTAGGGGTCACACCGGGGAGCTGTTTTTT
-	TRBV5-6	few	TRBJ1-4	CASSQGPAARPNEKLFF	TGTGCCAGCAGCCAGGGGCCAGCCGCCCGCCCTAATGAAAAACTGTTTTTT
TRBD2	TRBV20-1	-	TRBJ2-5	CSARIAGRDQETQYF	TGCAGTGCTAGGATAGCGGGGCGGGACCAAGAGACCCAGTACTTC
TRBD1	TRBV7-7	-	TRBJ2-7	CASSLRQGQGYEQYF	TGTGCCAGCAGCCTGCGACAGGGCCAAGGCTACGAGCAGTACTTC
-	TRBV27	few	TRBJ2-7	CASSLSGVNEQYF	TGTGCCAGCAGTTTATCGGGGGTCAACGAGCAGTACTTC
TRBD1	TRBV11-2	once	TRBJ2-1	CASSLDLTGGNEQFF	TGTGCCAGCAGCTTAGATCTTACAGGGGGCAATGAGCAGTTCTTC
-	TRBV6-5	-	TRBJ1-1	CASSSATGAEAFF	TGTGCCAGCAGTTCAGCGACCGGTGCCGAAGCTTTCTTT
TRBD1	TRBV4-1	-	TRBJ2-5	CASSQANRGRGETQYF	TGCGCCAGCAGCCAAGCCAACAGGGGGCGCGGGGAGACCCAGTACTTC
-	TRBV12-3/TRBV12-4	few	TRBJ2-2	CASSLSGERELFF	TGTGCCAGCAGTTTAAGTGGGGAAAGGGAGCTGTTTTTT
-	TRBV10-3	few	TRBJ1-4	CAISKSEGGEKLFF	TGTGCCATCAGCAAAAGCGAGGGGGGAGAAAAACTGTTTTTT
TRBD1	TRBV4-2	-	TRBJ2-5	CASSQDEGARETQYF	TGTGCCAGCAGCCAAGATGAGGGGGCGCGGGAGACCCAGTACTTC
-	TRBV20-1	few	TRBJ1-4	CSARDVTTNEKLFF	TGCAGTGCTAGAGATGTCACAACTAATGAAAAACTGTTTTTT
TRBD1	TRBV7-2	few	TRBJ2-1	CASSSYRQGVDNEQFF	TGTGCCAGCAGTTCCTACAGACAGGGCGTGGACAATGAGCAGTTCTTC
-	TRBV5-1	-	TRBJ2-3	CATRTGLAGEFFSTDTQYF	TGCGCCACTCGGACAGGGTTAGCGGGGGAGTTCTTTAGCACAGATACGCAGTATTTT
-	TRBV5-6	-	TRBJ2-1	CASTHRDGGNYNEQFF	TGTGCCAGCACCCACCGGGACGGAGGGAACTACAATGAGCAGTTCTTC
TRBD1	TRBV5-4	many	TRBJ2-3	CASSPGQGSDTQYF	TGTGCCAGCAGCCCAGGACAGGGCTCAGATACGCAGTATTTT
TRBD1	TRBV6-1	-	TRBJ1-1	CASNDRAGAEAFF	TGTGCCAGCAATGACAGGGCCGGGGCTGAAGCTTTCTTT
-	TRBV19	few	TRBJ1-5	CASSKRQNSNQPQHF	TGTGCCAGCTCTAAAAGACAGAATAGCAATCAGCCCCAGCATTTT
TRBD2	TRBV20-1	few	TRBJ2-3	CSARDRGGALDTQYF	TGCAGTGCTAGAGATCGGGGGGGCGCATTAGATACGCAGTATTTT
-	TRBV12-3/TRBV12-4	many	TRBJ2-1	CASSLVHGNEQFF	TGTGCCAGCAGTTTGGTTCACGGGAATGAGCAGTTCTTC
-	TRBV7-2	-	TRBJ1-5	CASSWGSGSNQPQHF	TGTGCCAGCAGCTGGGGCTCCGGTAGCAATCAGCCCCAGCATTTT
TRBD2	TRBV2	-	TRBJ2-5	CASRPGLGETQYF	TGTGCCAGCAGGCCGGGACTAGGAGAGACCCAGTACTTC
-	TRBV6-1	-	TRBJ2-3	CASNLAGGASDTQYF	TGTGCCAGCAACCTAGCAGGGGGGGCCAGCGATACGCAGTATTTT